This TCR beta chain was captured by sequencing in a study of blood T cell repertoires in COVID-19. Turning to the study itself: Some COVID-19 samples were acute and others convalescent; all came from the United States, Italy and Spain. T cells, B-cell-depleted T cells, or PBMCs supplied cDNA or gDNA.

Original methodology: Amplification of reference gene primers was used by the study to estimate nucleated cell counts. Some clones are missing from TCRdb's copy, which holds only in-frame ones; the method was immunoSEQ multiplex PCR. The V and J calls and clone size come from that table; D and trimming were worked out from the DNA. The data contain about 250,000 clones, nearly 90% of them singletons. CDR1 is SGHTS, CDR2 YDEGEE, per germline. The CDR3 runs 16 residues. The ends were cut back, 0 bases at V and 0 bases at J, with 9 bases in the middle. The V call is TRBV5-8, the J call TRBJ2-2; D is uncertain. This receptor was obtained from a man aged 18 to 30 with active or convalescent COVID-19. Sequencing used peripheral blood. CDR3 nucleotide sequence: TGTGCCAGCAGCTTGGGCCTAGACCCGAACACCGGGGAGCTGTTTTTT. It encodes CASSLGLDPNTGELFF.